This T cell receptor beta chain was sequenced during a study of T cell changes during pregnancy in multiple sclerosis. The CDR3 extends over 13 amino acids. V shed 6 bases and J 10 bases; nucleotides not matched to a gene: 11. Germline CDR1 reads LNHDA; CDR2 reads SQIVND (reference sequence). TCRdb keeps only in-frame clones here, not all; method: immunoSEQ multiplex PCR. The data hold approximately 45,000 clones, with approximately 90% observed a single time. This rearrangement joins TRBV19 to TRBJ1-2, with TRBD1 matching over 7 bases. This specimen was CD8+ T cells from peripheral blood mononuclear cells, taken in the second trimester of pregnancy. The sequence was collected from a female donor with multiple sclerosis, enrolled in a pregnancy study. CDR3 protein: CASSPGQVGDYTF. DNA of the CDR3: TGTGCCAGTAGCCCCGGACAGGTCGGAGACTACACCTTC.